These 18 T cell receptor beta chains came from one sample sequenced in a study of identifying expanded T cells in peripheral blood. Only in-frame clones appear in the TCRdb table, and some are missing; sequencing was by immunoSEQ multiplex PCR. The sample holds 60,000 to 65,000 clones, about four fifths seen once. Sequenced: blood. The receptors shown here come from a person between 18 and 70 years old in good health.

This chain joins TRBV10-3 and TRBJ2-7; tentatively, D is TRBD1 (5 bases). The CDR3 has 12 amino acids. V dropped 4 bases and J dropped 3 bases, with 7 bases sitting between them. Germline CDR1 and CDR2: ENHRY and SYGVKD. The CDR3 is CAISAGHYEQYF. The CDR3, as DNA: TGTGCCATCAGTGCCGGACACTACGAGCAGTACTTC.

The chain recombines TRBV30 with TRBJ2-5; D gene ambiguous. CDR1 is GTSNPN, CDR2 SVGIG, per germline (reference sequence). V lost 0 bases and J lost 6, with 5 bases in between. The CDR3 consists of 11 residues. The CDR3 is CAWSVQKTQYF. CDR3 nucleotide sequence: TGTGCCTGGAGTGTACAAAAGACCCAGTACTTC.

V gene TRBV27 combines with J gene TRBJ2-2; perhaps D is TRBD1 or TRBD2 (5 bases each). The CDR3 is 14 amino acids. The V end was cut by 6 bases, the J end by 3 bases, with 11 bases between. Germline CDR1 is MNHEY and CDR2 is SMNVEV (reference sequence). CDR3 DNA: TGTGCCAGCAGCTGGGACGAGGACACCGGGGAGCTGTTTTTT. Its protein is CASSWDEDTGELFF.

This clone has just a few counts. The chain employs TRBV7-9 and TRBJ1-2; no definite D call. Trimming took 1 base from V and 4 from J, leaving 13 bases between them. The germline V gene has CDR1 SEHNR and CDR2 FQNEAQ (reference sequence). This CDR3 is built from 15 residues. The CDR3: CASSLELGASYGYTF. Here the CDR3 DNA reads TGTGCCAGCAGCTTAGAACTTGGAGCCAGCTATGGCTACACCTTC.

This rearrangement joins TRBV5-3 to TRBJ2-7; no clear D gene. TRBV5-3 is classed as an ORF, of uncertain function. V lost 4 bases, J lost 3 bases, and 8 bases lay in between. The CDR3 runs 12 residues. CDR3 DNA sequence: TGTGCCAGAAGCCTCTGCCGCTACGAGCAGTACGTC. Amino acid sequence: CARSLCRYEQYV.

J is TRBJ1-2 and V is TRBV29-1; 7 bases are a match to TRBD1. V was clipped by 4 bases and J by 1 base; unmatched bases: 9. The V gene's germline CDR1 is SQVTM and CDR2 ANQGSEA. This CDR3 contains 15 residues. This chain's CDR3 is CSVVMETGINYGYTF. In DNA, the CDR3 is TGCAGCGTTGTGATGGAGACAGGGATTAACTATGGCTACACCTTC.

This chain joins TRBV7-9 and TRBJ2-2, with 9 nucleotides matching TRBD2. This CDR3 has 17 amino acids. J was trimmed by 2 bases and V by 1 base; bases with no gene match: 5. From germline, CDR1 is SEHNR and CDR2 FQNEAQ (reference sequence). CDR3 coding DNA: TGTGCCAGCAGCTTAGTAGGCGGGAGGGCCAACACCGGGGAGCTGTTTTTT. This translates into CASSLVGGRANTGELFF.

The chain couples TRBV6-5 to TRBJ2-2, with TRBD1 as a possible D gene (6 bases). Germline V gene data show CDR1 as MNHEY and CDR2 as SVGAGI. Trimming shortened V by 6 bases and J by 5 bases, and 7 bases separated the two germline ends. The CDR3 length is 12 residues. The CDR3 sequence: CASRTGTGELFF. As DNA, the CDR3 is TGTGCCAGCAGAACAGGGACCGGGGAGCTGTTTTTT.

The CDR3 is CASSLPTGLTDTQYF. CDR3 in DNA: TGTGCCAGCAGCTTACCGACAGGGCTAACGGATACGCAGTATTTT. J is TRBJ2-3 and V is TRBV7-9; TRBD1 aligns across 7 bases. Germline V lookup: CDR1 SEHNR, CDR2 FQNEAQ (reference sequence). J was trimmed by 6 bases and V by 2 bases; bases with no gene match: 8. The CDR3 spans 15 residues.

Turning to this clone: Other DNA sequences from this sample encode an identical CDR3 as well. The chain couples TRBV19 to TRBJ2-3; no clear D. From germline, CDR1 is LNHDA and CDR2 SQIVND (reference sequence). V was cut by 3 bases and J by 6 bases, with 4 bases left in between. There are 11 residues in the CDR3. In nucleotides, the CDR3 is TGTGCCAGTAGTATTGGCGATACGCAGTATTTT. This codes for CASSIGDTQYF.

This chain uses TRBV7-8 with TRBJ1-3; maybe TRBD1 (6 bases). Germline V lookup: CDR1 SGHVS, CDR2 FQNEAQ. The V end was cut by 5 bases, the J end by 4 bases, with 12 bases between. The CDR3 has 14 residues. The CDR3 DNA follows: TGTGCCAGCAGCCGTACAGGGCCCGGAAACACCATATATTTT. It encodes CASSRTGPGNTIYF. The full variable domain, in which reference TRBV7-8 and TRBJ1-3 provide the parts outside the CDR3, is GAGVSQSPRYKVAKRGQDVALRCDPISGHVSLFWYQQALGQGPEFLTYFQNEAQLDKSGLPSDRFFAERPEGSVSTLKIQRTQQEDSAVYLCASSRTGPGNTIYFGEGSWLTVV.

V usage is TRBV7-2 and J usage is TRBJ1-1, with 8 bases that match TRBD1. In germline, CDR1 is SGHTA, CDR2 FQGNSA. CDR3 length: 14 residues. V lost 5 bases, J lost 11 bases, and 13 bases stayed unmatched. The CDR3 DNA reads TGTGCCAGCAGCACAATACAGGGGGTATCTTCGGCTTTCTTT. This sequence encodes CASSTIQGVSSAFF.

This rearrangement joins TRBV19 to TRBJ1-1; TRBD1 matches at 9 bases. After removal of 6 bases from V and 2 bases from J, the junction contained 4 bases not matched to a gene. Germline V gene data show CDR1 as LNHDA and CDR2 as SQIVND (reference sequence). The CDR3 has 14 residues. For the CDR3, the DNA is TGTGCCAGTAGAACACAGGGGGCCAACACTGAAGCTTTCTTT. Encoded protein: CASRTQGANTEAFF.

The chain combines TRBV7-7 with TRBJ2-5; 9 bases line up with TRBD2. The length of the CDR3 is 16 residues. Germline CDR1 reads SSHAT; CDR2 reads FNYEAQ (reference sequence). The junction had 8 bases not matched to a gene; V was cut back by 5 bases and J by 1 base. CDR3 protein: CASSTGLAGSQETQYF. The CDR3 nucleotides read TGTGCCAGCAGCACCGGCCTAGCGGGGTCCCAAGAGACCCAGTACTTC. The entire variable domain, with the rest obtained from reference TRBV7-7 and TRBJ2-5, is as follows: GAGVSQSPRYKVTKRGQDVTLRCDPISSHATLYWYQQALGQGPEFLTYFNYEAQPDKSGLPSDRFSAERPEGSISTLTIQRTEQRDSAMYRCASSTGLAGSQETQYFGPGTRLLVL.

This clone was seen more than once but under ten times. The V and J genes are TRBV2 and TRBJ2-1; no definite D call. V was shortened by 9 bases and J by 5 bases, with 14 bases between the two germline ends. Germline V gives CDR1 SNHLY, CDR2 FYNNEI. The CDR3 extends over 13 amino acids. The CDR3 DNA reads as TGTGCCAGGGGTTCCCTGGGTAACAATGAGCAGTTCTTC. This encodes CARGSLGNNEQFF.

The chain is built from TRBV5-4 and TRBJ1-2; D not certain. Germline CDR1 is SGHNT and CDR2 is YYREEE (reference sequence). The CDR3 contains 12 residues. V lost 4 bases and J 8 bases, leaving 12 bases between the germline ends. CDR3 nucleotide sequence: TGTGCCAGCAGCGACTGGGGTCGGGGCTACACCTTC. It is translated as CASSDWGRGYTF.

The chain carries TRBV18 and TRBJ1-5, with D unclear. The CDR3 contains 13 residues. Germline lookup yields CDR1 KGHSH and CDR2 LQKENI. Trimming stripped 4 bases from V and 3 bases from J, with 7 bases between. The CDR3 loop is CASSRADNQPQHF. The CDR3 DNA sequence: TGTGCCAGCTCACGGGCGGACAATCAGCCCCAGCATTTT.

The V gene is TRBV5-4, the J gene TRBJ2-7, with D perhaps matching TRBD1 or TRBD2 (6 bases each). The V gene's germline CDR1 is SGHNT and CDR2 YYREEE (reference sequence). Trimming cost V 6 bases and J 2 bases, with 15 bases left between them. The CDR3 runs to 14 residues. The chain's CDR3 is CASTPSGGTYEQYV. The CDR3 DNA reads TGTGCCAGCACCCCCTCCGGGGGCACCTACGAGCAGTACGTC.